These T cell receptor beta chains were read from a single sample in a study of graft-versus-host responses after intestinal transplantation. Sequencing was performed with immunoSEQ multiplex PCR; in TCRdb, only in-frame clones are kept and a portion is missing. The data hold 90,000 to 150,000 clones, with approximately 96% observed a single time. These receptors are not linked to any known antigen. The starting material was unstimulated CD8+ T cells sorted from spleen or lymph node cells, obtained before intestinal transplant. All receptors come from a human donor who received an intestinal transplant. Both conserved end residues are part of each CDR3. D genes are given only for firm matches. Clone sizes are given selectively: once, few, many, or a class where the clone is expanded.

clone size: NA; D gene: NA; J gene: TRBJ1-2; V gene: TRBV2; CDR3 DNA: TGTGCCAGCAGTGTAGACGATGGCTACACCTTC; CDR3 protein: CASSVDDGYTF
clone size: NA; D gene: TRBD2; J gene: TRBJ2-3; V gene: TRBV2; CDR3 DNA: TGTGCCAGCAGTGAGTCTAGCGGGAGCACAGATACGCAGTATTTT; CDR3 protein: CASSESSGSTDTQYF
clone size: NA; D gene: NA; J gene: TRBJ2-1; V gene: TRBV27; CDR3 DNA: TGTGCCACCAACTTAGCGGAAAGCTCCTACAATGAGCAGTTCTTC; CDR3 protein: CATNLAESSYNEQFF
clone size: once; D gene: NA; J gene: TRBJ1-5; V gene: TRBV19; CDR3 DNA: TGTGCCAGTAGTATATGGTTCCGGGGGCCGAGGCAGCCCCAGCATTTT; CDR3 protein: CASSIWFRGPRQPQHF
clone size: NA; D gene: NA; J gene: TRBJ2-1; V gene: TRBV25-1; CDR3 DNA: TGTGCGAGTAAAAGGGGTAATGAGCAGTTCTTC; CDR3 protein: CASKRGNEQFF
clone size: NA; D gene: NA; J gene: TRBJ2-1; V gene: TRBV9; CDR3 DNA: TGTGCCAGCAGCGTGGACAGATACTACAATGAGCAGTTCTTC; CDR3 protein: CASSVDRYYNEQFF
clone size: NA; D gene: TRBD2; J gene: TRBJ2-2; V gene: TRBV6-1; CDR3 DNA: TGTGCCAGCAGTGGTACTAGCGGAGTAATCACCGGGGAGCTGTTTTTT; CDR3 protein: CASSGTSGVITGELFF
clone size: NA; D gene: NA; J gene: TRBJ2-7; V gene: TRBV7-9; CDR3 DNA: TGTGCCAGCAGTCATACCTACGAGCAGTACTTC; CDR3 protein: CASSHTYEQYF
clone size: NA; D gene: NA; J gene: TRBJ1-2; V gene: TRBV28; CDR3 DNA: TGTGCCAGCCAGTCTGGTAATCCTCCCTGGGGCTATGGCTACACCTTC; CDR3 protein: CASQSGNPPWGYGYTF
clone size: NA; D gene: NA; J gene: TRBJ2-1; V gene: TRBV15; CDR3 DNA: TGTGCCACCAGCAGACAACGAAATGAGCAGTTCTTC; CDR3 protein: CATSRQRNEQFF
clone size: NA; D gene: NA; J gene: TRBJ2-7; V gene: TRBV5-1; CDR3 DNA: TGCGCCAGCAGCTTGGCGCAGGGCCAGCCTTACTACGAGCAGTACTTC; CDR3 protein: CASSLAQGQPYYEQYF
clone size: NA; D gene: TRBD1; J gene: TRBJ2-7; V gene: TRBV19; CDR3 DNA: TGTGCCAGTAGTATACAGGGGGCGGGGAACGAGCAGTACTTC; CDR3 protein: CASSIQGAGNEQYF
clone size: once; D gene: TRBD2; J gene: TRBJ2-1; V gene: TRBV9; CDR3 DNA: TGTGCCAGCACCTCTAGCGGGAGGGGTAATGAGCAGTTCTTC; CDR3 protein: CASTSSGRGNEQFF
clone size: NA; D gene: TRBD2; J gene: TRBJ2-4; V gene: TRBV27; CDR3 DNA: TGTGCCAGCAGTTCTCCGACGACTAGCCACAAAAACATTCAGTACTTC; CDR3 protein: CASSSPTTSHKNIQYF
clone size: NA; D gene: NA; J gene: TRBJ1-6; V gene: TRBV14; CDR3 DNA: TGTGCCAGCAGTTCCATGGAGGGTTCACCCCTCCACTTT; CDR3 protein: CASSSMEGSPLHF
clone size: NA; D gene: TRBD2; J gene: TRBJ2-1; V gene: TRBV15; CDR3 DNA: TGTGCCACCAGCAGAGAGGGTAGTAGCGGGAGATGGACCTACAATGAGCAGCTCTTC; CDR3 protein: CATSREGSSGRWTYNEQLF
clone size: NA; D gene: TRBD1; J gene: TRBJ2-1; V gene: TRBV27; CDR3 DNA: TGTGCCAGCAGTGTGGGGGGTCCGGGACAGGGGGCCGGTGAGCAGTTCTTC; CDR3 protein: CASSVGGPGQGAGEQFF
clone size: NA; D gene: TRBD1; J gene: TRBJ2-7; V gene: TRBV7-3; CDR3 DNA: TGTGCCAGCAGCTTCGACAGGGGGTACGAGCAGTACTTC; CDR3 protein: CASSFDRGYEQYF
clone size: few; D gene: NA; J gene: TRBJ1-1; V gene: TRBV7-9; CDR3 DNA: TGTGCCAGCAGCTTCGGGGACACTGAAGCTTTCTTT; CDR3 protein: CASSFGDTEAFF
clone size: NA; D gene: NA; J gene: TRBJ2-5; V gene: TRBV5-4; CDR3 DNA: TGTGCCAGCAGCTTGGCCGTGGACAGCCAAGAGACCCAGTACTTC; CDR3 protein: CASSLAVDSQETQYF
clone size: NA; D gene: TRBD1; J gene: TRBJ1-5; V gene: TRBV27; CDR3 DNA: TGTGCCAGCAGCTTAGACAGGGCCGGCCATCAGCCCCAGCATTTT; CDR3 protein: CASSLDRAGHQPQHF
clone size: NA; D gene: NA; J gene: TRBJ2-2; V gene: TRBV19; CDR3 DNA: TGTGCCAGTAGTATAGGCAGAGGGGCCGGGGAGCTGTTTTTT; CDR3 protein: CASSIGRGAGELFF
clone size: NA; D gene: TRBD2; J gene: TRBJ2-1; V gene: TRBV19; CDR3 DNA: TGTGCCAGTAGTATAAGTCGATTAGCGGGCCCAACGCTATACAATGAGCAGTTCTTC; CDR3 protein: CASSISRLAGPTLYNEQFF
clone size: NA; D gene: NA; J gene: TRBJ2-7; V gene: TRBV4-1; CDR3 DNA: TGCGCCAGCAGCCAAGGAAGGGGATCCCTTTACGAGCAGTACTTC; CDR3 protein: CASSQGRGSLYEQYF
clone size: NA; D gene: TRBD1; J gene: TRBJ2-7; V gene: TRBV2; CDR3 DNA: TGTGCCAGCCCCAGGGGGCCCGACGAGCAGTACTTC; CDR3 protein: CASPRGPDEQYF
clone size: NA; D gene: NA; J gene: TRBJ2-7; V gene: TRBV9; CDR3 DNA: TGTGCCAGTTCCAATGCTATCGGGAGCTACGAGCAGTACTTC; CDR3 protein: CASSNAIGSYEQYF
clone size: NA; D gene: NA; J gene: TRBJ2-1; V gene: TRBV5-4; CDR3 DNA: TGTGCCAGCAGCTTGGGAGGGGGGCAGTTCTTC; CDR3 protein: CASSLGGGQFF
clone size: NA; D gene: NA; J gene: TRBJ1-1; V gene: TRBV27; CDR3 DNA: TGTGCCAGCAGTTTTACAGCGGAGTCTATGAACACTGAAGCTTTCTTT; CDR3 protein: CASSFTAESMNTEAFF
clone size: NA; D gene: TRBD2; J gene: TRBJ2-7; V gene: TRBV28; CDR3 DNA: TGTGCCAGCAGTTTAATTACGGGACTAGCGGATTACGAGCAGTACTTC; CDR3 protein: CASSLITGLADYEQYF
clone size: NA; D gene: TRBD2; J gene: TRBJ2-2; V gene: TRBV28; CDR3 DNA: TGTGCCAGCAGTTTAGTGCGGGAGTTGCCCGGGGAGCTGTTTTTT; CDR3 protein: CASSLVRELPGELFF
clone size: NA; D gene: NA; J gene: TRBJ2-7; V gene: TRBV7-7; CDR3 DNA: TGTGCTAGCAGCTTAGGCTCAGGGGTGGCCTACGAGCAGTACTTC; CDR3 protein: CASSLGSGVAYEQYF
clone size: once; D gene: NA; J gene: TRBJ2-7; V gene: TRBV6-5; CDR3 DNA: TGTGCCAGCAGTTCCTGGACCCCGCGTTTTTACGAGCAGTACTTC; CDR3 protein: CASSSWTPRFYEQYF
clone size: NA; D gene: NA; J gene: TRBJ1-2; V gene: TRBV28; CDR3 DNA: TGTGCCACCTCCGAAGAGGAGACCTATGGCTACACCTTC; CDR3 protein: CATSEEETYGYTF
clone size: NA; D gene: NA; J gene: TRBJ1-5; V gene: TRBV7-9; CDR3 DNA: TGTGCCAGCAGCTTACCGGGGAGAGGACAGCCCCAGCATTTT; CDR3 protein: CASSLPGRGQPQHF
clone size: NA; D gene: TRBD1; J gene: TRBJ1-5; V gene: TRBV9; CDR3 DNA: TGTGCCAGCAGCACCGGACAGGGGGCTGGTCAGCCCCAGCATTTT; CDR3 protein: CASSTGQGAGQPQHF
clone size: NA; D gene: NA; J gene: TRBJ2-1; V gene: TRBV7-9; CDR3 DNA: TGTGCCAGCAGCCCCACTCTAGCGCCGGACAATGAGCAGTTCTTC; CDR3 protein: CASSPTLAPDNEQFF
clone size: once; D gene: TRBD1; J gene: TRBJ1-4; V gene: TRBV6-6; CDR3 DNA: TGTGCCAGCAGTCACGCCGGGACAGGGGCTGAAAAACTGTTTTTT; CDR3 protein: CASSHAGTGAEKLFF
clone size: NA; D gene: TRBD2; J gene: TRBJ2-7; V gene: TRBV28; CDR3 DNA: TGTGCCAGCAGTTTTCTTACAACTTCCGGGACTAGCGCACCCTACGAGCAGTACTTC; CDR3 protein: CASSFLTTSGTSAPYEQYF
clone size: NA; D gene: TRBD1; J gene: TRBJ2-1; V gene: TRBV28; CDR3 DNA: TGTGCCAGCGTCACGGGACAGGGTTTTATTTATGAGCAGTTCTTC; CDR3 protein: CASVTGQGFIYEQFF
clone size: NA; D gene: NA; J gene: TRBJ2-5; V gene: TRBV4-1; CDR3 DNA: TGCGCCAGCAGCCAAGATTACGCTAGCCAGGGTCAAGAGACCCAGTACTTC; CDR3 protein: CASSQDYASQGQETQYF
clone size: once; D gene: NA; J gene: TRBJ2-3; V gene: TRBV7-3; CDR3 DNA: TGTGCCAGCAGCCCCCGGGGTAGCGGAGGGAGCACAGATACGCAGTATTTT; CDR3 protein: CASSPRGSGGSTDTQYF
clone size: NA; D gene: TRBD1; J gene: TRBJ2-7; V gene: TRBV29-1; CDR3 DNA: TGCAGCGTTCAATGGGACAGCTACGAGCAGTACTTC; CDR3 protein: CSVQWDSYEQYF
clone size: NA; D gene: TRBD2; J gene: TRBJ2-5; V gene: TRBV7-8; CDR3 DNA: TGTGCCAGCAGCACACACCTAGCGGTTGGTCAAGAGACCCAGTACTTC; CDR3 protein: CASSTHLAVGQETQYF
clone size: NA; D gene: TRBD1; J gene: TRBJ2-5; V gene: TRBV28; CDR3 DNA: TGTGCCAGCAGTTTAGACAGGGAAGGGACCCAGTACTTC; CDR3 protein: CASSLDREGTQYF
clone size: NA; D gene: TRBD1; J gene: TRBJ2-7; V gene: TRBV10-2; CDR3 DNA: TGCGCCAGCAGCGGACGGGACAGGGGAGACGAGCAGTACTTC; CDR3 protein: CASSGRDRGDEQYF
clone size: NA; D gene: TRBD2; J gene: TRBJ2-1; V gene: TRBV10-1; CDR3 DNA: TGCGCCAGCAGTGAGTCGCGGGGCGGGAGGGGTGAGCAGTTCTTC; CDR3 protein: CASSESRGGRGEQFF
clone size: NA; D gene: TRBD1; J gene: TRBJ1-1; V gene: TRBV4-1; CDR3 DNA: TGCGCCAGCAGCGGTCGACAGGGGGCTTTCACTGAAGCTTTCTTT; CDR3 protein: CASSGRQGAFTEAFF
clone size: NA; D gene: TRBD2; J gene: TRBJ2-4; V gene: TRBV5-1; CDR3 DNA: TGCGCCAGCAGCTTGGCCGGAGGTCTAGCGGGAGATCACAAAAACATTCAGTACTTC; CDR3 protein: CASSLAGGLAGDHKNIQYF
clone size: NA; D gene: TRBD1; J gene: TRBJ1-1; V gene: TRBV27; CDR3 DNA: TGTGCCAGCAGCAGGGGGACTGAAGCTTTCTTT; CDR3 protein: CASSRGTEAFF
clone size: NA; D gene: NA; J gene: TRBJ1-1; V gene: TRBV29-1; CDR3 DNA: TGCAGCGTCCTTTTTGGTGAAGCTTTCTTT; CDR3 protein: CSVLFGEAFF
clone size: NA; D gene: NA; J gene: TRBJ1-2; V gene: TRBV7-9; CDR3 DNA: TGTGCCAGCAGCTTAGGGACGGTAGCTGGCTACACCTTC; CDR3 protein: CASSLGTVAGYTF
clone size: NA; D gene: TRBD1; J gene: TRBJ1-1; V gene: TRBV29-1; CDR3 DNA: TGCAGCGTTGAGGATCAGGGGGCCCGGGCTTTCTTT; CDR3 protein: CSVEDQGARAFF
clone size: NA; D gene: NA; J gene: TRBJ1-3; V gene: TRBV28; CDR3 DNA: TGTGCCAGCACCTGGCCGGGGGCTGGAAACACCATATATTTT; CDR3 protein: CASTWPGAGNTIYF
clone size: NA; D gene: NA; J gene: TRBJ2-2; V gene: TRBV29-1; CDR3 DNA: TGCAGCGTCCTCCTCGGGACGACGAACACCGGGGAGCTGTTTTTT; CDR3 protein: CSVLLGTTNTGELFF
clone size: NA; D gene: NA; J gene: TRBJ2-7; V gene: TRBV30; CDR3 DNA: TGTGCCTGGAGTGTATTGGGCGAGCAGTACTTC; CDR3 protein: CAWSVLGEQYF
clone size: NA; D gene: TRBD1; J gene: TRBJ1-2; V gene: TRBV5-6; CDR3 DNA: TGTGCCAGCAGTCTTCATAATCCCCGAGGCAGGGGGTATTCCTATGGCTACACCTTC; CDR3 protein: CASSLHNPRGRGYSYGYTF
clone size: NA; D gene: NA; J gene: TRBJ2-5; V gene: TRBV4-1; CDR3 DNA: TGCGCCAGCAGCCAAGATGGGCAAGAGACCCAGTACTTC; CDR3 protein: CASSQDGQETQYF